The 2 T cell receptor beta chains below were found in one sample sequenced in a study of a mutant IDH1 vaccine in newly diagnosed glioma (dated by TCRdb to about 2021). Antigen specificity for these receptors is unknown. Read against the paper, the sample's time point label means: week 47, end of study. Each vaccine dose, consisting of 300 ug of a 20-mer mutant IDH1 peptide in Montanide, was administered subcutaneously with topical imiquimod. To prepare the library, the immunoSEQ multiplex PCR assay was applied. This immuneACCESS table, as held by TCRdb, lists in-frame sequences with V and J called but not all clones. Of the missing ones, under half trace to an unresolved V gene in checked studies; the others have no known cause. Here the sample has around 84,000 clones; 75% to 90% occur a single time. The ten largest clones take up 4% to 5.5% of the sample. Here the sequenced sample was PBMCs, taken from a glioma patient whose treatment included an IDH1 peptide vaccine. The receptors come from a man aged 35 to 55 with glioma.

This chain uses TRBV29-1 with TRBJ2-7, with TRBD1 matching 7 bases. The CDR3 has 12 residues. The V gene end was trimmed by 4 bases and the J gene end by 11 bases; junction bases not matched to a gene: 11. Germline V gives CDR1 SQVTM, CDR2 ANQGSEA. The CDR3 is CSVVEGGTVEYF. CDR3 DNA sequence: TGCAGCGTTGTTGAAGGTGGGACAGTGGAGTACTTC.

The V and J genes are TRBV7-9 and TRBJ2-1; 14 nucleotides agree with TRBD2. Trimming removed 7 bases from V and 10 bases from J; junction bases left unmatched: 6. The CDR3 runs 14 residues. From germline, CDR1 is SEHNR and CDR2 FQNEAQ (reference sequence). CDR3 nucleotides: TGTGCCAGCAATCCGGGACTAGCGGGAGACGAGCAGTTCTTC. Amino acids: CASNPGLAGDEQFF.